This is a list of T cell receptor beta chains from one sample in a study of T cell responses to AZD1222 COVID-19 vaccine. Using immunoSEQ multiplex PCR, the repertoire was profiled, and TCRdb retains in-frame clones only, with some absent. In the table there are under 200,000 clones, about 90% of which are singletons. Sequenced here: peripheral blood, sampled on day 0 of AZD1222 vaccination. These receptors were taken from an adult in good health. The CDR3 runs from the conserved cysteine through the conserved F or W. The order of the fields is D gene, J gene, V gene, CDR3 protein. A D gene is named only where the DNA matches it firmly.

TRBD1 | TRBJ1-3 | TRBV5-1 | CASSPGTAGNTIYF
NA | TRBJ1-3 | TRBV7-2 | CAVDSSTGNTIYF
NA | TRBJ1-4 | TRBV7-2 | CASSLGGGDEKLFF
TRBD2 | TRBJ2-3 | TRBV7-2 | CASSFTSGSTDTQYF
NA | TRBJ1-1 | TRBV19 | CASSRLLEDEAFF
TRBD1 | TRBJ1-2 | TRBV6-2/TRBV6-3 | CASSFGQGVRYGYTF
NA | TRBJ1-1 | TRBV13 | CASRHRNTEAFF
NA | TRBJ2-7 | TRBV10-1 | CASSESPQGEQYF
NA | TRBJ2-1 | TRBV6-6 | CASTRTNEQFF
NA | TRBJ2-7 | TRBV5-4 | CASSSPSSYEQYF
NA | TRBJ1-1 | TRBV6-1 | CASSEAPPGGTEAFF
NA | TRBJ2-1 | TRBV20-1 | CSAKRDNEQFF
TRBD1 | TRBJ1-4 | TRBV15 | CATSRTLDRAEKLFF
NA | TRBJ2-7 | TRBV18 | CASSPPSAGAHEQYF
TRBD2 | TRBJ2-1 | TRBV2 | CASSEFAGRLAGSSYNEQFF
NA | TRBJ1-6 | TRBV28 | CASRGTASPLHF
NA | TRBJ2-2 | TRBV27 | CASRISGTGELFF
TRBD1 | TRBJ1-1 | TRBV6-2/TRBV6-3 | CASSWAGGDTEAFF
NA | TRBJ1-1 | TRBV5-1 | CASSLRSSTEAFF
NA | TRBJ1-5 | TRBV6-5 | CASKAGGRNQPQHF
NA | TRBJ1-1 | TRBV11-3 | CASSLGPLNTEAFF
NA | TRBJ1-2 | TRBV19 | CASTHDTGRGGYTF
TRBD1 | TRBJ2-7 | TRBV7-9 | CASAGTGLDEQYF
NA | TRBJ1-4 | TRBV6-5 | CASSYSLSEKLFF
TRBD1 | TRBJ1-2 | TRBV5-1 | CASSPGTARGYGYTF
TRBD1 | TRBJ2-7 | TRBV5-1 | CASSLEGQGYEQYF
NA | TRBJ1-2 | TRBV28 | CASSLLQGTHLSDYGYTF
NA | TRBJ1-2 | TRBV6-5 | CASRQGGYGYTF
NA | TRBJ2-7 | TRBV6-2/TRBV6-3 | CASSYSQGLNEQYF
NA | TRBJ1-1 | TRBV27 | CASRPSGPTEAFF
TRBD1 | TRBJ1-1 | TRBV10-2 | CASDTGGPNTEAFF
NA | TRBJ1-3 | TRBV9 | CASSSPQTGNTIYF
NA | TRBJ1-4 | TRBV9 | CASSVGVSTNEKLFF
TRBD1 | TRBJ1-5 | TRBV28 | CASNGGVGTGYNQPQHF
NA | TRBJ2-5 | TRBV3-1/TRBV3-2 | CASSQVQGGKTQYF
TRBD1 | TRBJ2-7 | TRBV24-1 | CATSGQGADEQYF
NA | TRBJ2-1 | TRBV2 | CASSRGPNEQFF
NA | TRBJ2-5 | TRBV2 | CASTSERVGTGTQYF
NA | TRBJ1-2 | TRBV9 | CASSNRAYGYTF
NA | TRBJ1-5 | TRBV11-3 | CASSLQQGRVSQPQHF
NA | TRBJ2-3 | TRBV5-4 | CASSLDSGGTDTQYF
NA | TRBJ2-5 | TRBV29-1 | CSVDISVQETQYF
NA | TRBJ1-2 | TRBV28 | CASSLIGEGPIDGYTF
TRBD1 | TRBJ1-1 | TRBV19 | CASRTGMNTEAFF
NA | TRBJ1-3 | TRBV5-6 | CASSPGNSNTIYF
TRBD2 | TRBJ2-1 | TRBV19 | CASSPGLGRTSEQFF
NA | TRBJ2-7 | TRBV6-6 | CASSRDGPSEQYF
NA | TRBJ2-1 | TRBV7-6 | CASSLIVRAEQFF
TRBD2 | TRBJ2-2 | TRBV7-9 | CASSLDLPSGSIGELFF
TRBD1 | TRBJ2-2 | TRBV24-1 | CATSDRQGGGTGELFF
NA | TRBJ2-1 | TRBV3-1/TRBV3-2 | CASSQDQGTGASYNEQFF
NA | TRBJ2-5 | TRBV6-2/TRBV6-3 | CASSLAGETQYF
TRBD2 | TRBJ2-3 | TRBV19 | CASSAWGWTSGESSTDTQYF